Shown below are 27 T cell receptor beta chains from a single sample sequenced in a study of metastatic and nonmetastatic thyroid tumors. Ahead of thyroid surgery, no patient had received treatment of any kind. TCRdb reassembled clones from the PCR reads with MiXCR. The sample carries around 26,000 clones, around 13% recorded once. The sample consisted of blood. These receptors all come from a female donor with papillary thyroid cancer or a benign thyroid nodule (not recorded which). Some clones in this sample may be carry-over from other donors' samples.

J is TRBJ2-1 and V is TRBV19; D possibly uses TRBD1 or TRBD2 (6 bases each). Trimming stripped 7 bases from V and 0 bases from J, with 13 bases between. Germline CDR1 LNHDA, CDR2 SQIVND (reference sequence). The CDR3 totals 15 residues. The CDR3 DNA sequence: TGTGCCAGTATTGGAGGGACAAGCTCCTACAATGAGCAGTTCTTC. Translation: CASIGGTSSYNEQFF. The full variable domain, rest sourced from reference TRBV19 and TRBJ2-1, is DGGITQSPKYLFRKEGQNVTLSCEQNLNHDAMYWYRQDPGQGLRLIYYSQIVNDFQKGDIAEGYSVSREKKESFPLTVTSAQKNPTAFYLCASIGGTSSYNEQFFGPGTRLTVL.

Many counts were recorded for this clone. V is TRBV7-2 and J is TRBJ2-3; the D is unclear. This CDR3 contains 12 residues. The germline CDR1 and CDR2 sequences are SGHTA and FQGNSA. V lost 3 bases and J lost 1, with 2 bases in between. The chain's CDR3 is CASSFGTDTQYF. CDR3 DNA: TGTGCCAGCAGCTTCGGCACAGATACGCAGTATTTT.

This clone was observed at least ten times. V gene TRBV5-8 combines with J gene TRBJ2-7, with D possibly TRBD1 on 7 matching bases. The V and J ends lost 1 base and 6 bases respectively, with 17 bases between them. CDR1 and CDR2 from the germline V gene are SGHTS and YDEGEE. There are 15 residues in the CDR3. The CDR3 here is CASSLYRGGLGEQYF. The CDR3 DNA sequence: TGTGCCAGCAGCTTGTACAGGGGAGGATTGGGCGAGCAGTACTTC.

This clone occurred many times. The chain joins TRBV30 to TRBJ2-7, with no clear D. Germline loops: CDR1 GTSNPN, CDR2 SVGIG (reference sequence). V lost 2 bases to trimming and J lost 6 bases, with 8 bases between them. The CDR3 totals 11 residues. CDR3 DNA sequence: TGTGCCTGGAGTAATGTGATCGAGCAGTACTTC. It translates to CAWSNVIEQYF.

This clone was observed a handful of times. A clone one base away is much larger, so this may be a read error. The chain joins TRBV12-3 or TRBV12-4 to TRBJ1-1, with D possibly TRBD1 on 6 matching bases. Between the trimmed V and J ends, which lost 4 bases and 3 bases, there was a span of 18 bases. The CDR3 consists of 16 residues. The CDR3 here is CASSSRRGQADTEAFF. The CDR3 DNA follows: TGTGCCAGCAGTTCACGACGGGGACAAGCGGACACTGAAGCTTTCTTT.

The gene calls are TRBV27 and TRBJ1-1, with D possibly matching TRBD1 (5 bases). V dropped 6 bases and J dropped 1 base, with 9 bases sitting between them. CDR3 length equals 13 residues. CDR1 is MNHEY, CDR2 SMNVEV, per germline (reference sequence). CDR3 loop: CASRETGNTEAFF. CDR3 coding DNA: TGTGCCAGCAGAGAAACAGGGAACACTGAAGCTTTCTTT.

This clone was recorded at least ten times. The rearrangement links TRBV19 to TRBJ2-5; D gene unclear. CDR3 length: 14 amino acids. V was trimmed by 1 base and J by 1 base, leaving 7 bases between them. CDR1 LNHDA and CDR2 SQIVND come from the germline V gene (reference sequence). The CDR3 sequence is CASSIAQSQETQYF. The CDR3 DNA follows: TGTGCCAGTAGTATAGCACAGAGCCAAGAGACCCAGTACTTC.

There are many counts of this clone. V usage is TRBV28 and J usage is TRBJ2-7; D might be TRBD1 (6 bases). The germline CDR1 and CDR2 sequences are MDHEN and SYDVKM. This CDR3 comprises 15 residues. V lost 6 bases to trimming and J lost 6 bases, with 21 bases between them. The DNA of the CDR3 is TGTGCCAGCAGCCCAGCGGCAGGGGTATTTCGCGAGCAGTACTTC. This sequence encodes CASSPAAGVFREQYF.

The CDR3 DNA reads TGTGCCATCAGTGCAGGGGGGCAGTCCTCAGAGCAGTACTTC. Amino acids: CAISAGGQSSEQYF. The chain joins TRBV10-3 to TRBJ2-7; D might be TRBD1 (7 bases). CDR1 is ENHRY and CDR2 is SYGVKD in the germline V gene. V lost 4 bases and J 7 bases, leaving 17 bases between the germline ends. The length of the CDR3 is 14 residues.

At least ten counts were recorded for this clone. This chain connects TRBV6-2 or TRBV6-3 to TRBJ2-5; tentatively, D is TRBD2 (5 bases). Trimming shortened V by 5 bases and J by 5 bases, and 12 bases separated the two germline ends. This CDR3 has 13 residues. Per germline, CDR1 MNHEY and CDR2 SVGEGT. This chain's CDR3 is CASSTRAWETQYF. The CDR3 DNA sequence: TGTGCCAGCAGTACGCGGGCCTGGGAGACCCAGTACTTC.

This clone is judged medium-sized. The chain combines TRBV20-1 with TRBJ2-1, with 9 nucleotides matching TRBD1. The CDR3 has 16 residues. Per germline, CDR1 DFQATT and CDR2 SNEGSKA (reference sequence). J was trimmed by 2 bases and V by 7 bases; bases with no gene match: 12. CDR3 protein: CSGQDNRGLTYNEQFF. CDR3 bases: TGCAGTGGCCAAGATAACAGGGGGCTAACCTACAATGAGCAGTTCTTC.

This clone was detected many times. V and J are TRBV19 and TRBJ1-4; D is possibly TRBD1 (5 bases). CDR1 is LNHDA and CDR2 is SQIVND in the germline V gene (reference sequence). This CDR3 has 15 amino acids. V was trimmed by 4 bases and J by 2 bases, leaving 11 bases between them. The CDR3 sequence: CASSKHRITNEKLFF. DNA of the CDR3: TGTGCCAGTAGTAAACACAGGATTACTAATGAAAAACTGTTTTTT.

This clone appeared many times. This chain links TRBV29-1 with TRBJ2-5; D may be TRBD1 (5 bases). This CDR3 is built from 15 residues. The germline CDR1 and CDR2 sequences are SQVTM and ANQGSEA. V was pared by 4 bases and J by 3 bases, with 18 bases between. The CDR3: CSVVPPQDIEETQYF. CDR3 in DNA: TGCAGCGTTGTGCCCCCGCAGGACATTGAAGAGACCCAGTACTTC.

This clone was seen repeatedly, ten times or more. The V call is TRBV6-1, the J call TRBJ1-6; 7 bases fit TRBD1. CDR1 is MNHNS, CDR2 SASEGT, per germline. The CDR3 sequence is 14 residues long. Trimming at V came to 6 bases and at J to 10 bases, leaving 9 bases not matched to a gene. The CDR3, as DNA: TGTGCCAGCAGACGACAGGGTGTTGGGTCACCCCTCCACTTT. Protein product: CASRRQGVGSPLHF.

This clone was counted only a few times. Just one base apart from a much larger clone, this may be a read error. CDR3 sequence: CVSSTGQGIANEKLFF. The CDR3 bases are TGTGTCAGCTCTACGGGACAGGGAATAGCTAATGAAAAACTGTTTTTT. The chain has TRBV18 and TRBJ1-4, with 9 positions matching TRBD1. The CDR3 consists of 16 residues. From germline, CDR1 is KGHSH and CDR2 LQKENI.

This clone was observed many times. One end of the junction does not line up with germline, which may come from a read error. This chain connects TRBV2 to TRBJ2-7; TRBD2 matches at 14 bases. Germline-derived CDR1 and CDR2 are SNHLY and FYNNEI. This CDR3 is 19 amino acids long. CDR3 protein: CASREVGTSGRERPYEQYF. The CDR3 DNA sequence: TGTGCCAGCAGGGAAGTCGGGACTAGCGGGAGAGAACGGCCCTACGAGCAGTACTTC.

This clone has at least ten counts. The V gene is TRBV5-6, the J gene TRBJ1-1; unclear D gene. Germline V CDR1 and CDR2: SGHDT, YYEEEE. V shed 1 base and J shed 0 bases, with 13 bases lying between them. This CDR3 has 16 amino acids. CDR3 sequence: CASSLLTGRMNTEAFF. Here the CDR3 DNA reads TGTGCCAGCAGCTTGTTGACCGGTCGGATGAACACTGAAGCTTTCTTT.

This clone was counted many times. This chain links TRBV12-3 or TRBV12-4 with TRBJ2-1; no reliable D call. V lost 3 bases and J 5 bases, leaving 11 bases between the germline ends. The CDR3 spans 14 residues. The CDR3 DNA is TGTGCCAGCAGTTTGGTCAGCTACCACAATGAGCAGTTCTTC. Its protein is CASSLVSYHNEQFF.

On this clone: Other DNA sequences in this specimen translate into the identical CDR3. The J gene is TRBJ2-3, the V gene TRBV28; TRBD2 agrees at 8 bases. The V gene's germline CDR1 is MDHEN and CDR2 SYDVKM. The CDR3 loop spans 17 amino acids. The V gene end was trimmed by 6 bases and the J gene end by 6 bases; junction bases not matched to a gene: 17. The chain's CDR3 is CASRLLAVAGRGDTQYF. CDR3 bases: TGTGCCAGCAGGCTACTAGCGGTCGCGGGAAGGGGGGATACGCAGTATTTT.

This clone was recorded many times. V is TRBV24-1 and J is TRBJ2-1; 14 bases align to TRBD2. V gave up 3 bases and J gave up 12 bases; unmatched junction bases: 9. CDR1 KGHDR and CDR2 SFDVKD come from the germline V gene. The CDR3 sequence is 16 residues long. In nucleotides, the CDR3 is TGTGCCACCAGTGATACCGGGACTAGCGGGAGATGGGTGCAGTTCTTC. This codes for CATSDTGTSGRWVQFF.

This clone was detected ten times or more. A much larger clone is a single base away; this may be a read error. Other DNA variants within this sample encode the same CDR3. The rearrangement joins TRBV15 to TRBJ2-7; D perhaps matches TRBD1 (5 bases). V was pared by 5 bases and J by 6 bases, with 14 bases between. Germline CDR1 reads LNHNV; CDR2 reads YYDKDF (reference sequence). This CDR3 is 13 amino acids long. Here the CDR3 reads CATSSITQGEQYF. In DNA form, the CDR3 reads TGTGCCACCAGCTCCATAACGCAGGGCGAGCAGTACTTC.

Many counts were recorded for this clone. The chain uses TRBV7-2 and TRBJ1-4, with a weak D call TRBD1 (6 bases). From germline, CDR1 is SGHTA and CDR2 FQGNSA. This CDR3 is built from 16 residues. The V gene lost 1 base and the J gene lost 3 bases, with 12 bases spanning the gap. The CDR3 DNA sequence: TGTGCCAGCAGCTTAGGGGGCAGGGGTTCTAATGAAAAACTGTTTTTT. It specifies CASSLGGRGSNEKLFF.

The chain has TRBV12-3 or TRBV12-4 and TRBJ2-2; D remains ambiguous. The CDR3 totals 13 residues. Trimming removed 10 bases at V and 4 bases at J, with 13 bases between. The CDR3 loop reads CATRPDITGELFF. The CDR3 DNA is TGTGCCACCAGGCCCGATATCACCGGGGAGCTGTTTTTT.

In its sample, this clone was seen a few times. The chain couples TRBV28 to TRBJ2-5; the D gene is possibly TRBD2 (6 bases). The CDR3 length is 17 residues. V was shortened by 6 bases and J by 5 bases, with 25 bases between the two germline ends. CDR1 and CDR2 from the germline V gene are MDHEN and SYDVKM. CDR3 loop: CASRTTRAGRLRETQYF. CDR3 DNA sequence: TGTGCCAGCAGGACGACGAGGGCAGGGAGGTTAAGGGAGACCCAGTACTTC.

CDR3 nucleotides: TGTGCCAGCAGCGTAGAGGGGTTGCCCAGTATCCTTTACAATGAGCAGTTCTTC. It encodes CASSVEGLPSILYNEQFF. The chain combines TRBV9 with TRBJ2-1; possibly TRBD1 for D (5 bases). V lost 0 bases and J lost 4, with 20 bases in between. CDR3 length equals 18 residues. Germline values: CDR1 SGDLS, CDR2 YYNGEE.

In its sample, this clone was seen many times. This chain connects TRBV20-1 to TRBJ1-1; 9 bases line up with TRBD1. The CDR3 is 13 residues long. Germline values: CDR1 DFQATT, CDR2 SNEGSKA (reference sequence). V trimming: 1 base; J trimming: 11 bases; junction bases outside the gene matches: 8. This CDR3 reads CSARAQDRGDAFF. The CDR3 bases are TGCAGTGCTAGAGCCCAGGACAGGGGCGATGCTTTCTTT.

This clone was counted at least ten times. Given a much more abundant clone one base away, this may be a read error. The identical CDR3 is also encoded by other nucleotide sequences in the sample. The chain is built from TRBV4-1 and TRBJ1-4; D unclear. Germline lookup yields CDR1 MGHRA and CDR2 YSYEKL. The CDR3 runs to 13 residues. The DNA for the CDR3 is TGCGCCAGCAGCCAAGATCAGCCGAGCCGACTGTTTTTC. Translating gives CASSQDQPSRLFF.